The 10 T cell receptor beta chains below were found in one sample sequenced in a study of T cells in narcolepsy. Some clones are missing from TCRdb's copy, which holds only in-frame ones; the method was immunoSEQ multiplex PCR. The sample has tens of thousands of clones, around 63% seen once; the top ten hold 9% to 15%. Sequenced sample: memory (CD45RA-) CD4+ T cells from blood. These receptor sequences come from a human donor in good health.

The V gene is TRBV21-1, the J gene TRBJ1-5; the table's D call TRBD1 went unverified against the DNA. TRBV21-1 is listed as a pseudogene. The CDR3 has 15 residues. CDR3 DNA sequence: TGTGCCAGGACAGGGATAAGGGAGTTGTCTCAGCCCCAGCATTTT. Protein product: CARTGIRELSQPQHF.

The rearrangement links TRBV18 to TRBJ2-4; the D gene is possibly TRBD1 (6 bases). Germline values: CDR1 KGHSH, CDR2 LQKENI. The CDR3 contains 14 residues. V was pared by 8 bases and J by 0 bases, with 11 bases between. For the CDR3, the DNA is TGTGCCAGCCGAGGGACATTAGCCAAAAACATTCAGTACTTC. Translation gives CASRGTLAKNIQYF.

This rearrangement joins TRBV19 to TRBJ1-3; D gene ambiguous. Trimming removed 5 bases from V and 2 bases from J, with 7 bases in between. The germline V gene has CDR1 LNHDA and CDR2 SQIVND (reference sequence). This CDR3 comprises 13 residues. For the CDR3, the DNA is TGTGCCAGTAGTCCCGAGCCTGGAAACACCATATATTTT. Translating gives CASSPEPGNTIYF.

V gene TRBV5-1 combines with J gene TRBJ2-1, with D maybe TRBD1 (5 bases). CDR3 length: 15 residues. Trimming removed 0 bases at V and 3 bases at J, with 10 bases between. Germline V CDR1 and CDR2: SGHRS, YFSETQ. CDR3 bases: TGCGCCAGCAGCTTGGGGGGCGGTATCTACAATGAGCAGTTCTTC. Translation gives CASSLGGGIYNEQFF.

This clone came up once. The chain joins TRBV19 to TRBJ2-5; D is perhaps TRBD2 (6 bases). Germline CDR1 reads LNHDA; CDR2 reads SQIVND (reference sequence). The CDR3 has 14 residues. V was trimmed by 4 bases and J by 7 bases, leaving 16 bases between them. CDR3 nucleotides: TGTGCCAGTAGTAGGGACTCCCCGAGGGGGACCCAGTACTTC. Translated, it gives CASSRDSPRGTQYF.

This clone was picked up a small number of times. The V call is TRBV6-1, the J call TRBJ1-2, with D perhaps matching TRBD1 (5 bases). Germline V gene data show CDR1 as MNHNS and CDR2 as SASEGT. V lost 5 bases to trimming and J lost 7 bases, with 11 bases between them. CDR3 length: 12 amino acids. CDR3 sequence reads: CASSPGTSGYTF. DNA for the CDR3: TGTGCCAGCAGTCCCGGGACTTCTGGCTACACCTTC.

This chain joins TRBV11-2 and TRBJ2-7; D uncertain. Per germline, CDR1 SGHAT and CDR2 FQNNGV. This CDR3 has 11 amino acids. Between the trimmed V and J ends, which lost 2 bases and 4 bases, there was a span of 3 bases. CDR3 bases: TGTGCCAGCAGCTTAAGGTACGAGCAGTACTTC. It specifies CASSLRYEQYF.

The chain is built from TRBV6-1 and TRBJ2-3; the D call may be TRBD1 or TRBD2 (6 bases each). Trimming stripped 4 bases from V and 0 bases from J, with 11 bases between. Germline V gene lookup returns CDR1 MNHNS and CDR2 SASEGT. This CDR3 has 15 residues. The CDR3 spells CASSGQGTSTDTQYF. The CDR3 nucleotides are TGTGCCAGCAGTGGTCAGGGGACTAGCACAGATACGCAGTATTTT.

The J gene is TRBJ2-7, the V gene TRBV4-1, with D unclear. This CDR3 is built from 13 residues. CDR1 MGHRA and CDR2 YSYEKL come from the germline V gene. V was clipped by 1 base and J by 3 bases, with 7 bases between them. The CDR3 DNA follows: TGCGCCAGCAGCCAAGTCGAGTTCTACGAGCAGTACTTC. Translation: CASSQVEFYEQYF.

The chain uses TRBV11-2 and TRBJ2-3, with a possible D match to TRBD2 (5 bases). V was trimmed by 2 bases and J by 10 bases, leaving 13 bases between them. The CDR3 covers 13 residues. Germline assignment: CDR1 SGHAT and CDR2 FQNNGV. DNA of the CDR3: TGTGCCAGCAGCTTATCCGGGGAAAAGGCGCAGTATTTT. Its protein is CASSLSGEKAQYF.